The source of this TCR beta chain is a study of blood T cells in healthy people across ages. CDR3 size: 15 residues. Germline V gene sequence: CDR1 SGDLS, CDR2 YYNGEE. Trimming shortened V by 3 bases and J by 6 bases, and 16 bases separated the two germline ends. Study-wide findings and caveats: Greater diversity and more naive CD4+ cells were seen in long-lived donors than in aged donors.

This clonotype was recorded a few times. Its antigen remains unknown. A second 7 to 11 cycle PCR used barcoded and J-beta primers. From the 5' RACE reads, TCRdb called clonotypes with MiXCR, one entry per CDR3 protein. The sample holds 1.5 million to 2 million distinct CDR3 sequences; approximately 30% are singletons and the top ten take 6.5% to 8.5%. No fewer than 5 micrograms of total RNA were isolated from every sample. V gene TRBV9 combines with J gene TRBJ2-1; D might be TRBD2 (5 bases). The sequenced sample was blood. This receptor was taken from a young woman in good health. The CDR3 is CASSDGEGTLNEQFF. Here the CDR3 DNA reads TGTGCCAGCAGCGACGGGGAAGGCACCCTCAATGAGCAGTTCTTC.